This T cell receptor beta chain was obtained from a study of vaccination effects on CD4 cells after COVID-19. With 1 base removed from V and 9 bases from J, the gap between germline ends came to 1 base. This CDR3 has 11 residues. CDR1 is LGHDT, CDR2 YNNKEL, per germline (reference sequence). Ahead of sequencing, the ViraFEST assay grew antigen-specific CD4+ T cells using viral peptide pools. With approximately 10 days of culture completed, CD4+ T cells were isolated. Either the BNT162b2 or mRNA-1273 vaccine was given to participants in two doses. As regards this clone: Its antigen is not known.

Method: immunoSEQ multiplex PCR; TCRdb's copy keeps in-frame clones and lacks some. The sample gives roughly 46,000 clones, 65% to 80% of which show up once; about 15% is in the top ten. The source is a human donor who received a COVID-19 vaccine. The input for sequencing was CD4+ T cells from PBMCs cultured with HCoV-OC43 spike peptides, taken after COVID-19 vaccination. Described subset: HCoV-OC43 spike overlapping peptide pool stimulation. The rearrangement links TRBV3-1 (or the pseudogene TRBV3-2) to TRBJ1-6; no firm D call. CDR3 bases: TGTGCCAGCAGCCAAGGTTCACCCCTCCACTTT. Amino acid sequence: CASSQGSPLHF.